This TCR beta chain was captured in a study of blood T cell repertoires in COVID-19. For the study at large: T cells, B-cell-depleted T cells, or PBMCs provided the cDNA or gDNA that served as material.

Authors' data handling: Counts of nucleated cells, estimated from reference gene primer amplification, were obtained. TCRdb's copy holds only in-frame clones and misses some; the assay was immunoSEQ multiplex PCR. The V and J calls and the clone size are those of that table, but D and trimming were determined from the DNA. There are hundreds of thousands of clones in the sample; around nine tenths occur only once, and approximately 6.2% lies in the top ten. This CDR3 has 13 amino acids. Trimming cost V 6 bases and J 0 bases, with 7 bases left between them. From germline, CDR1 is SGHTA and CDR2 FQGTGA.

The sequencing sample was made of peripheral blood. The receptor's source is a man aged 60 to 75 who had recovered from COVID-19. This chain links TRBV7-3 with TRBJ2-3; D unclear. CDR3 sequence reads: CASRETSTDTQYF. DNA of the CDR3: TGTGCCAGCAGAGAGACTAGCACAGATACGCAGTATTTT.